This T cell receptor (beta chain) was sequenced for a study of T cell responses to AZD1222 COVID-19 vaccine. Profiling relied on immunoSEQ multiplex PCR, and the TCRdb table lists in-frame clones only, not all of them. The repertoire consists of approximately 74,000 clones, with 83% occurring once and the leading ten covering approximately 25%. The germline V and J ends were trimmed by 4 bases and 3 bases, with 12 bases remaining between them. The CDR3 runs 13 residues. Germline CDR1 GTSNPN, CDR2 SVGIG (reference sequence). As concerns this clone: Its antigen is unidentified.

Whole-study results and caveats: Donors were chiefly white British, with a greater number of females, and clonal diversity was perhaps underestimated.

Source: peripheral blood, taken 28 days after the second AZD1222 dose. The rearrangement links TRBV30 to TRBJ1-2; D might be TRBD1 (6 bases). The clonotype was recovered from an adult who received the AZD1222 COVID-19 vaccine. The CDR3 loop reads CAWIPGAYYGYTF. The CDR3 bases are TGTGCCTGGATCCCGGGGGCTTACTATGGCTACACCTTC.